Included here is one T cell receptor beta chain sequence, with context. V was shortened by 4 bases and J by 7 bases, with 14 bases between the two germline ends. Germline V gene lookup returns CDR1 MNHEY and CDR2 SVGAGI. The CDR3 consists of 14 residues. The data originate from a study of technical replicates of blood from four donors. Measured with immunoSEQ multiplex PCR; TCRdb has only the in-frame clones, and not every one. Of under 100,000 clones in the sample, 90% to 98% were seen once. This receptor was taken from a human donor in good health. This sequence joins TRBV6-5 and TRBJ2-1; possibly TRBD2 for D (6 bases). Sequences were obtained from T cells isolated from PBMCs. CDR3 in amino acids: CASSSNRDSNEQFF. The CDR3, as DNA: TGTGCCAGCAGTTCCAACCGGGACTCGAATGAGCAGTTCTTC.